The 4 T cell receptor beta chains reported below all come from one sample, sequenced in a study of T cell responses to AZD1222 COVID-19 vaccine. Profiled with immunoSEQ multiplex PCR; TCRdb holds only in-frame clones, not every one. This sample yields 70,000 to 95,000 clones, of which about 89% are seen a single time; roughly 5.2% belongs to the top ten. The source material was peripheral blood, sampled 28 days after the second AZD1222 dose. The receptors come from an adult who received the AZD1222 COVID-19 vaccine.

This chain joins TRBV9 and TRBJ1-1; no clear D gene. The CDR3 length is 11 residues. CDR1 and CDR2 from the germline V gene are SGDLS and YYNGEE. V was clipped by 2 bases and J by 6 bases, with 5 bases between them. CDR3 protein: CASSVEAEAFF. In nucleotides, the CDR3 is TGTGCCAGCAGCGTCGAAGCTGAAGCTTTCTTT.

The chain has TRBV6-5 and TRBJ2-7; TRBD1 agrees at 8 bases. V lost 0 bases to trimming and J lost 6 bases; unmatched junction nucleotides: 10. CDR1 and CDR2 (germline): MNHEY, SVGAGI. The length of the CDR3 is 16 residues. This CDR3 is CASSYSRQGAQAEQYF. CDR3 nucleotides: TGTGCCAGCAGTTACTCGAGGCAGGGGGCGCAGGCCGAGCAGTACTTC.

The chain has TRBV6-6 and TRBJ1-1; D not certain. The CDR3 covers 14 residues. Trimming cost V 6 bases and J 1 base, with 12 bases left between them. Germline loops: CDR1 MNHNY, CDR2 SVGAGI (reference sequence). CDR3 DNA sequence: TGTGCCAGCAGACCAGGACGGGAGAACACTGAAGCTTTCTTT. Translated, it gives CASRPGRENTEAFF.

This rearrangement joins TRBV7-9 to TRBJ1-4, with D tentatively TRBD1 (5 bases). Looked up from germline, CDR1 is SEHNR and CDR2 is FQNEAQ (reference sequence). The CDR3 totals 14 residues. Trimming took 5 bases from V and 10 from J, leaving 17 bases between them. The DNA of the CDR3 is TGTGCCAGCAGCGGGGACTTCGGCAGAGGAAAACTGTTTTTT. It encodes CASSGDFGRGKLFF.